The T cell receptor beta chain under discussion was sequenced for a study of spatial heterogeneity in lung cancer. Looking at the study overall: In raw reads, more than 8.5 appearances on average were recorded for each unique TCR and UMI combination.

The study's findings and limits: Coverage of tumor T cells was estimated at approximately 7% for alpha chains and under 15% for beta chains. In tumors, expanded intratumoral alpha and beta TCR counts tracked mutation counts.

The V end was cut by 2 bases, the J end by 1 base, with 11 bases between. The CDR3 consists of 15 residues. Germline V lookup: CDR1 MDHEN, CDR2 SYDVKM. The sample's time point: sample taken at primary tumor resection. Researchers sequenced whole RNA taken from tumor, nontumor lung or frozen PBMC without sorting. Details on this clonotype: Its antigen remains unidentified.

Each CDR3 protein is one row after TCRdb ran MiXCR on the 5' RACE reads. In the table there are 100,000 or so distinct CDR3 sequences, 4.4% of which are singletons. This TCR derives from a male donor with early-stage non-small cell lung cancer. The chain joins TRBV28 to TRBJ1-1; D gene uncertain. The sample was lung tumor tissue, taken at surgery. For the CDR3, the DNA is TGTGCCAGCAGTTTAGGGTTTTCAGGGAACACTGAAGCTTTCTTT. Its protein is CASSLGFSGNTEAFF.